This T cell receptor (beta chain) is from a study of blood T cell repertoires in COVID-19. Produced via immunoSEQ multiplex PCR; TCRdb's table is partial and in-frame only. The sample lists almost 500,000 clones, 88% seen once, with 8.3% in the top ten. This CDR3 has 13 residues. The germline V gene encodes CDR1 SGHDT and CDR2 YYEEEE. The V gene lost 2 bases and the J gene lost 6 bases, with 12 bases spanning the gap. The source of this sequence is a woman aged 55-70 years who had recovered from COVID-19. Sequenced material: PBMCs or T cells enriched from blood (not recorded which). The V and J genes are TRBV5-6 and TRBJ2-7, with a weak D call TRBD2 (5 bases). Here the CDR3 reads CASSFYPGGEQYF. The CDR3 nucleotides are TGTGCCAGCAGCTTTTACCCCGGAGGCGAGCAGTACTTC. The full variable domain, completed using reference TRBV5-6 and TRBJ2-7, is DAGVTQSPTHLIKTRGQQVTLRCSPKSGHDTVSWYQQALGQGPQFIFQYYEEEERQRGNFPDRFSGHQFPNYSSELNVNALLLGDSALYLCASSFYPGGEQYFGPGTRLTVT.